The 28 T cell receptor beta chains below were found in one sample sequenced in a study of post-analysis software for immune sequencing data. The authors incorporated unique molecular identifiers into the TCR beta cDNA libraries. TCRdb independently ran MiXCR on the PCR reads; one entry per CDR3 protein. The sample records 450,000 to 700,000 distinct CDR3 sequences, roughly 46% being singletons. These TCRs' antigens remain unknown. Study-wide results and caveats: The five TRBV segments detected at higher frequency in patients than in controls included TRBV5-6, TRBV5-1 and TRBV20-1.

The sample taken for sequencing was blood. The receptors come from a girl aged 10-17 years with multiple sclerosis.

The V call is TRBV4-1, the J call TRBJ2-1; 9 bases map to TRBD2. Germline V gene sequence: CDR1 MGHRA, CDR2 YSYEKL. V trimming: 0 bases; J trimming: 0 bases; junction bases outside the gene matches: 6. The CDR3 contains 18 residues. In nucleotides, the CDR3 is TGCGCCAGCAGCCAAGATCAGCGGGGGGCGTCCTCCTACAATGAGCAGTTCTTC. It codes for CASSQDQRGASSYNEQFF.

The genes are TRBV20-1 and TRBJ2-1, with 10 bases aligning to TRBD2. With 5 bases clipped from V and 7 bases from J, the junction kept 11 bases outside the gene matches. The CDR3 has 15 amino acids. CDR1 is DFQATT and CDR2 is SNEGSKA in the germline V gene (reference sequence). The CDR3 coding sequence is TGCAGTGCTGCTAGCGGGAGAGCCTTCGGGAATGAGCAGTTCTTC. This codes for CSAASGRAFGNEQFF.

The CDR3 bases are TGCAGCGTTGAGGGGGGGCGTACTAATGAAAAACTGTTTTTT. Translation gives CSVEGGRTNEKLFF. The chain employs TRBV29-1 and TRBJ1-4; D possibly corresponds to TRBD1 (6 bases). Per germline, CDR1 SQVTM and CDR2 ANQGSEA. This CDR3 has 14 residues. V was pared by 3 bases and J by 2 bases, with 10 bases between. Looking up the rest from reference TRBV29-1 and TRBJ1-4 gives the full variable domain: SAVISQKPSRDICQRGTSLTIQCQVDSQVTMMFWYRQQPGQSLTLIATANQGSEATYESGFVIDKFPISRPNLTFSTLTVSNMSPEDSSIYLCSVEGGRTNEKLFFGSGTQLSVL.

This clonotype was counted between two and nine times. This chain uses TRBV7-2 with TRBJ2-5, with TRBD2 as a possible D gene (5 bases). Trimming shortened V by 5 bases and J by 1 base, and 11 bases separated the two germline ends. The CDR3 length is 14 residues. Per the germline V gene, CDR1 is SGHTA and CDR2 is FQGNSA. This chain's CDR3 is CASSPARAQETQYF. The CDR3 nucleotides are TGTGCCAGCAGCCCAGCGCGGGCCCAAGAGACCCAGTACTTC.

This clonotype came up a few times. The chain combines TRBV5-1 with TRBJ1-2, with D unclear. The CDR3 is made up of 16 amino acids. CDR1 is SGHRS, CDR2 YFSETQ, per germline. Trimming took 7 bases from V and 1 from J, leaving 20 bases between them. The CDR3 DNA sequence: TGCGCCAGCGGTACCCTTGACGGAACAGATAACTATGGCTACACCTTC. It codes for CASGTLDGTDNYGYTF.

This chain connects TRBV6-5 to TRBJ1-6; D remains unclear. The V gene's germline CDR1 is MNHEY and CDR2 SVGAGI. CDR3 length: 14 amino acids. The V and J ends lost 0 bases and 6 bases respectively, with 6 bases between them. The CDR3 spells CASSYSGRNSPLHF. CDR3 DNA: TGTGCCAGCAGTTACTCAGGGCGTAATTCACCCCTCCACTTT.

The gene calls are TRBV13 and TRBJ2-1, with 14 bases lining up with TRBD2. The germline V gene encodes CDR1 PRHDT and CDR2 FYEKMQ (reference sequence). The CDR3 is made up of 16 amino acids. The V segment lost 1 base and the J segment 10 bases; nucleotides outside the gene matches: 6. CDR3 amino acids: CASSLEGLAGVSEQFF. The CDR3 DNA reads TGTGCCAGCAGCTTAGAGGGACTAGCGGGAGTAAGCGAGCAGTTCTTC.

The DNA for the CDR3 is TGTGCCAGCAGTTCTGACAGGTCCGCGATCGATACGCAGTATTTT. It specifies CASSSDRSAIDTQYF. This chain connects TRBV27 to TRBJ2-3, with D perhaps matching TRBD1 (6 bases). From germline, CDR1 is MNHEY and CDR2 SMNVEV (reference sequence). There are 15 residues in the CDR3. V lost 4 bases, J lost 6 bases, and 17 bases lay in between.

V is TRBV12-3 or TRBV12-4 and J is TRBJ2-3; 8 bases are a match to TRBD2. The CDR3 contains 11 residues. The trim removed 7 bases at V and 14 bases at J, leaving 8 bases unmatched. CDR3 in DNA: TGTGCCAGCAAGGGGAGCGGGAGTTTGTATTTT. Amino acids: CASKGSGSLYF.

This clonotype turned up a few times. This chain joins TRBV6-5 and TRBJ2-4; D might be TRBD1 (5 bases). Germline V gene lookup returns CDR1 MNHEY and CDR2 SVGAGI. The CDR3 contains 18 residues. Trimming left V 4 bases short and J 0 bases short, with 19 bases between. In DNA, the CDR3 is TGTGCCAGCAGTTTCTCATCAGGGTTGGCCCTAGCCAAAAACATTCAGTACTTC. Translation: CASSFSSGLALAKNIQYF.

This clonotype appeared a few times. The chain has TRBV9 and TRBJ2-7, with D perhaps matching TRBD1 (6 bases). The ends were cut back, 4 bases at V and 2 bases at J, with 19 bases in the middle. The germline V gene encodes CDR1 SGDLS and CDR2 YYNGEE. This CDR3 spans 16 amino acids. DNA of the CDR3: TGTGCCAGCAGCCCTAGGCGGCAGGGGACGACCTACGAGCAGTACTTC. Translating gives CASSPRRQGTTYEQYF.

The V call is TRBV29-1, the J call TRBJ2-5; 10 bases map to TRBD1. CDR3 length: 14 amino acids. Germline CDR1 reads SQVTM; CDR2 reads ANQGSEA. Trimming removed 4 bases from V and 4 bases from J; junction bases left unmatched: 6. The DNA for the CDR3 is TGCAGCGTTGTAGGGACAGGGGAGGGAGAGACCCAGTACTTC. This encodes CSVVGTGEGETQYF.

This clonotype came up a few times. The chain joins TRBV24-1 to TRBJ2-3; D call uncertain. Germline-derived CDR1 and CDR2 are KGHDR and SFDVKD. The CDR3 totals 14 residues. V dropped 2 bases and J dropped 6 bases, with 11 bases sitting between them. CDR3 sequence (DNA): TGTGCCACCAGTGATTCACGAGGAGACGATACGCAGTATTTT. As protein: CATSDSRGDDTQYF.

This clonotype occurred a few times. The chain combines TRBV12-3 or TRBV12-4 with TRBJ1-2; weak D call: TRBD1 (6 bases). Trimming removed 6 bases from V and 0 bases from J, with 17 bases in between. The CDR3 sequence is 16 residues long. The CDR3 spells CASRTPGHRANYGYTF. The CDR3, as DNA: TGTGCCAGCAGGACCCCGGGACACCGAGCTAACTATGGCTACACCTTC.

A few counts support this clonotype. The CDR3 coding sequence is TGTGCCATCAGGACCCCGGGAAATGAGCAGTTCTTC. Translation: CAIRTPGNEQFF. The chain carries TRBV10-3 and TRBJ2-1; possible D gene TRBD2, 5 bases. Trimming removed 6 bases from V and 7 bases from J, with 10 bases in between. This CDR3 is built from 12 residues. The germline V gene has CDR1 ENHRY and CDR2 SYGVKD.

The chain combines TRBV20-1 with TRBJ1-2; tentative D call: TRBD1 (5 bases). The germline CDR1 and CDR2 sequences are DFQATT and SNEGSKA (reference sequence). This CDR3 has 14 residues. The V end was cut by 4 bases, the J end by 0 bases, with 12 bases between. In nucleotides, the CDR3 is TGCAGTGCTAAATCCGGGGCGACTAACTATGGCTACACCTTC. It specifies CSAKSGATNYGYTF.

V and J are TRBV12-3 or TRBV12-4 and TRBJ1-4, with TRBD1 as a possible D gene (5 bases). The CDR3 length is 14 residues. V was shortened by 7 bases and J by 6 bases, with 15 bases between the two germline ends. CDR3 sequence (DNA): TGTGCCAGCACCCCGAGAGGCAGGGATGAAAAACTGTTTTTT. It is translated as CASTPRGRDEKLFF.

The chain is built from TRBV24-1 and TRBJ2-3; unclear D gene. CDR3 size: 16 residues. CDR1 is KGHDR, CDR2 SFDVKD, per germline. Trimming removed 4 bases at V and 3 bases at J, with 16 bases between. Here the CDR3 DNA reads TGTGCCACCAGTGACCACGCCGCTAACATAACAGATACGCAGTATTTT. As protein: CATSDHAANITDTQYF.

This clonotype was counted a few times. The rearrangement joins TRBV12-3 or TRBV12-4 to TRBJ1-2, with D perhaps TRBD1 (5 bases). The CDR3 is 13 amino acids. Trimming took 6 bases from V and 8 from J, leaving 16 bases between them. The CDR3 coding sequence is TGTGCCAGCAGACTTCAGGGTCTGTACGGCTACACCTTC. The encoded protein is CASRLQGLYGYTF.

The V and J genes are TRBV7-2 and TRBJ2-4; no reliable D call. Trimming pared 3 bases from V and 4 bases from J, leaving 7 bases between. Germline CDR1 reads SGHTA; CDR2 reads FQGNSA. This CDR3 spans 13 amino acids. The chain's CDR3 is CASSFPGKNIQYF. The CDR3 DNA is TGTGCCAGCAGCTTCCCCGGAAAAAACATTCAGTACTTC.

The chain links TRBV5-1 to TRBJ2-1; D not resolved. V gave up 7 bases and J gave up 10 bases, with 9 bases separating them. The CDR3 contains 10 residues. Germline-derived CDR1 and CDR2 are SGHRS and YFSETQ. The CDR3 coding sequence is TGCGCCAGCCGGTACGAGGAGCAGTTCTTC. It translates to CASRYEEQFF.

The chain joins TRBV6-2 or TRBV6-3 to TRBJ2-1; a possible D gene is TRBD2 (7 bases). The V end was cut by 11 bases, the J end by 6 bases, with 11 bases between. This CDR3 is built from 11 residues. Germline-derived CDR1 and CDR2 are MNHEY and SVGEGT. The CDR3 region is CAGGGGNEQFF. The CDR3 nucleotides read TGTGCCGGGGGCGGGGGCAATGAGCAGTTCTTC.

This clonotype was detected a few times. The rearrangement uses TRBV15 and TRBJ2-1; the match to TRBD2 covers 12 bases. The V and J ends lost 1 base and 10 bases, in that order; junction bases with no gene match: 8. The V gene's germline CDR1 is LNHNV and CDR2 YYDKDF (reference sequence). The CDR3 has 16 residues. The CDR3: CATSRGGLAGGREQFF. In DNA form, the CDR3 reads TGTGCCACCAGCAGAGGCGGGCTAGCGGGGGGGCGGGAGCAGTTCTTC. Drawing the rest from reference TRBV15 and TRBJ2-1, the complete variable domain is DAMVIQNPRYQVTQFGKPVTLSCSQTLNHNVMYWYQQKSSQAPKLLFHYYDKDFNNEADTPDNFQSRRPNTSFCFLDIRSPGLGDTAMYLCATSRGGLAGGREQFFGPGTRLTVL.

This chain uses TRBV20-1 with TRBJ2-1, with D tentatively TRBD1 (8 bases). V dropped 5 bases and J dropped 0 bases, with 17 bases sitting between them. CDR1 DFQATT and CDR2 SNEGSKA come from the germline V gene (reference sequence). This CDR3 is 16 amino acids long. The CDR3 nucleotides are TGCAGTGCTTATACAGGGGGGGGCAGCTCCTACAATGAGCAGTTCTTC. Translation: CSAYTGGGSSYNEQFF.

This clonotype was found a few times. In DNA, the CDR3 is TGTGCCAGCAGCTACATCGGGGGAACCCTCTGGGGCTACACCTTC. Amino acids: CASSYIGGTLWGYTF. V gene TRBV13 combines with J gene TRBJ1-2; possible D gene TRBD1, 5 bases. V was pared by 4 bases and J by 8 bases, with 20 bases between. The CDR3 extends over 15 amino acids. CDR1 and CDR2 from the germline V gene are PRHDT and FYEKMQ (reference sequence).

The V call is TRBV29-1, the J call TRBJ2-3; unclear D gene. Trimming removed 1 base from V and 5 bases from J, with 10 bases in between. Germline CDR1 is SQVTM and CDR2 is ANQGSEA. The CDR3 has 13 amino acids. The CDR3 spells CSVEGLQRDTQYF. DNA for the CDR3: TGCAGCGTTGAAGGCCTTCAGCGAGATACGCAGTATTTT.

CDR3 sequence (DNA): TGCAGTGCCCTTCTTCTACTAGCGGGAGGCTACAATGAGCAGTTCTTC. This encodes CSALLLLAGGYNEQFF. The chain links TRBV20-1 to TRBJ2-1; the match to TRBD2 covers 12 bases. Germline values: CDR1 DFQATT, CDR2 SNEGSKA (reference sequence). CDR3 size: 16 residues. The junction had 9 bases not matched to a gene; V was cut back by 6 bases and J by 3 bases.

The genes are TRBV9 and TRBJ1-1; D gene ambiguous. V was pared by 0 bases and J by 0 bases, with 12 bases between. Germline CDR1 SGDLS, CDR2 YYNGEE. This CDR3 region has 16 residues. The CDR3: CASSVGEGLMNTEAFF. Here the CDR3 DNA reads TGTGCCAGCAGCGTAGGGGAGGGATTAATGAACACTGAAGCTTTCTTT.